This T cell receptor beta chain derives from a study of CXCR3-negative and CXCR3-positive naive CD8 T cells. As regards this clonotype: Its antigen is not known.

Findings and caveats of the study: CXCR3-negative naive cells had less hydrophobic TRB CDR3s than did CXCR3-positive naive cells. TRB CDR3 properties served as the basis for inferring TCR strength, and surface CD5 was comparable between naive subsets. In naive cells, CXCR3-negative and CXCR3-positive subsets had similar TRBV-TRBJ usage; memory cells differed.

The libraries of TRB cDNA were prepared using 5' RACE with UMI labels. From its re-call of the 5' RACE reads, TCRdb lists each CDR3 protein once, without DNA. The sample's table shows about 120,000 distinct CDR3 sequences. The receptor was isolated from a human donor in good health. Some clones in this sample may be carry-over from other donors' samples. The source material was naive CXCR3+ CD8+ T cells from blood. Specified subset: CD45RO-CCR7+CD27+CD95- naive CD8+ T cells expressing CXCR3 (TNR3+).

The CDR3 is CSARPGGTEQYF. The chain is built from TRBV20-1 and TRBJ2-7; TCRdb calls TRBD1, which cannot be checked without DNA. The CDR3 has 12 amino acids. Germline values: CDR1 DFQATT, CDR2 SNEGSKA (reference sequence).